One sample yielded the 12 T cell receptor beta chains listed below, sequenced in a study of PD-L1 blockade in urothelial cancer. Time point indicated: pretreatment peripheral blood. The method was immunoSEQ multiplex PCR; TCRdb's version includes in-frame clones alone and lacks a portion of them. Of 70,000 to 95,000 clones in the sample, 84% are singletons; the top ten hold around 1.9%. The sample here was PBMCs, taken around atezolizumab (anti-PD-L1) treatment. Receptors originate from a man aged 60-69 years with urothelial cancer.

V gene TRBV6-5 combines with J gene TRBJ2-5, with 7 bases fitting TRBD1. The CDR3 has 16 amino acids. Trimming removed 0 bases from V and 1 base from J; junction bases left unmatched: 5. Looked up from germline, CDR1 is MNHEY and CDR2 is SVGAGI. DNA for the CDR3: TGTGCCAGCAGTTACTCAGGGGGCCAGGCCCAAGAGACCCAGTACTTC. Translated: CASSYSGGQAQETQYF.

The V and J genes are TRBV29-1 and TRBJ2-5, with 7 nucleotides matching TRBD2. J was trimmed by 5 bases and V by 5 bases; bases with no gene match: 8. Germline V gives CDR1 SQVTM, CDR2 ANQGSEA. The CDR3 length is 13 residues. This chain's CDR3 is CSVRLALFETQYF. CDR3 bases: TGCAGCGTTCGACTAGCACTCTTCGAGACCCAGTACTTC.

V is TRBV30 and J is TRBJ2-1, with D perhaps TRBD1 (5 bases). This CDR3 spans 16 amino acids. V shed 3 bases and J shed 4 bases, with 19 bases lying between them. Germline V gene lookup returns CDR1 GTSNPN and CDR2 SVGIG (reference sequence). The CDR3 is CAWRGPGQGSYNEQFF. DNA of the CDR3: TGTGCCTGGAGAGGCCCAGGGCAGGGTTCGTACAATGAGCAGTTCTTC.

This chain connects TRBV6-6 to TRBJ1-2; 9 nucleotides agree with TRBD1. CDR1 and CDR2 (germline): MNHNY, SVGAGI (reference sequence). The length of the CDR3 is 16 residues. Trimming took 7 bases from V and 0 from J; bases not matched to a gene: 9. The CDR3 loop is CASNTARQGANYGYTF. The CDR3 region has the DNA TGTGCCAGCAACACCGCCCGACAGGGGGCTAACTATGGCTACACCTTC.

V is TRBV5-4 and J is TRBJ2-1; 10 bases are a match to TRBD2. J gave up 0 bases and V 2 bases, and 2 bases lay outside the gene matches. CDR1 is SGHNT and CDR2 is YYREEE in the germline V gene (reference sequence). This CDR3 is built from 16 residues. The CDR3 protein is CASSFSGGSSYNEQFF. CDR3 DNA sequence: TGTGCCAGCAGCTTTAGCGGGGGGAGCTCCTACAATGAGCAGTTCTTC. Supplemented by reference TRBV5-4 and TRBJ2-1, the full variable domain reads ETGVTQSPTHLIKTRGQQVTLRCSSQSGHNTVSWYQQALGQGPQFIFQYYREEENGRGNFPPRFSGLQFPNYSSELNVNALELDDSALYLCASSFSGGSSYNEQFFGPGTRLTVL.

On this clone itself: Additional DNA sequences in this sample encode the identical CDR3. The chain uses TRBV28 and TRBJ2-5; 11 bases are a match to TRBD2. V was pared by 6 bases and J by 1 base, with 4 bases of the junction left unmatched. CDR1 is MDHEN, CDR2 SYDVKM, per germline. The length of the CDR3 is 15 residues. The CDR3 sequence is CASRGGTSGQETQYF. The CDR3 DNA follows: TGTGCCAGCAGGGGGGGGACTAGCGGCCAAGAGACCCAGTACTTC. Full variable domain (missing parts from reference TRBV28 and TRBJ2-5): DVKVTQSSRYLVKRTGEKVFLECVQDMDHENMFWYRQDPGLGLRLIYFSYDVKMKEKGDIPEGYSVSREKKERFSLILESASTNQTSMYLCASRGGTSGQETQYFGPGTRLLVL.

The chain carries TRBV5-6 and TRBJ2-2, with D possibly being TRBD2 (6 bases). CDR1 is SGHDT, CDR2 YYEEEE, per germline. V gave up 0 bases and J gave up 6 bases, with 15 bases separating them. The CDR3 length is 16 residues. CDR3 protein: CASSLDGGEVAGELFF. CDR3 nucleotides: TGTGCCAGCAGCTTGGACGGAGGGGAAGTGGCCGGGGAGCTGTTTTTT.

The chain carries TRBV6-5 and TRBJ2-7; D gene ambiguous. The germline V gene has CDR1 MNHEY and CDR2 SVGAGI. The CDR3 is 13 amino acids. Trimming took 7 bases from V and 2 from J, leaving 12 bases between them. In DNA form, the CDR3 reads TGTGCCAGCACGACTGGTCAGCCCTACGAGCAGTACTTC. Protein sequence: CASTTGQPYEQYF.

V is TRBV6-1 and J is TRBJ1-6; D not resolved. The CDR3 extends over 16 amino acids. The V end lost 4 bases, the J end lost 2 bases, and 12 bases lay between the germline ends. Germline CDR1 MNHNS, CDR2 SASEGT. The CDR3: CASSVSPEAYNSPLHF. The CDR3 region has the DNA TGTGCCAGCAGTGTCAGCCCCGAGGCCTATAATTCACCCCTCCACTTT.

V usage is TRBV7-9 and J usage is TRBJ1-3; no clear D gene. The CDR3 covers 16 residues. Germline V lookup: CDR1 SEHNR, CDR2 FQNEAQ (reference sequence). The V end was cut by 8 bases, the J end by 0 bases, with 17 bases between. This chain's CDR3 is CASASRTGSSGNTIYF. CDR3 in DNA: TGTGCCAGCGCCTCTCGGACGGGAAGCTCTGGAAACACCATATATTTT.

The chain uses TRBV19 and TRBJ1-2; TRBD1 might be the D (5 bases). Germline CDR1 reads LNHDA; CDR2 reads SQIVND (reference sequence). Trimming took 5 bases from V and 0 from J, leaving 13 bases between them. The CDR3 length is 15 residues. In nucleotides, the CDR3 is TGTGCCAGTAGTTTCGCTAGGGGCGCTAACTATGGCTACACCTTC. It translates to CASSFARGANYGYTF.

For this clone: In the same sample, other DNA sequences code for this CDR3. The rearrangement uses TRBV5-1 and TRBJ2-3, with D unclear. The germline CDR1 and CDR2 sequences are SGHRS and YFSETQ. Trimming took off 5 bases at V and 2 bases at J, with 6 bases between the two ends. This CDR3 is built from 12 residues. In DNA form, the CDR3 reads TGCGCCAGCAGAATCAACACAGATACGCAGTATTTT. This gives the protein CASRINTDTQYF. The full variable domain, with the rest looked up from reference TRBV5-1 and TRBJ2-3, is KAGVTQTPRYLIKTRGQQVTLSCSPISGHRSVSWYQQTPGQGLQFLFEYFSETQRNKGNFPGRFSGRQFSNSRSEMNVSTLELGDSALYLCASRINTDTQYFGPGTRLTVL.